This TCR beta chain was documented in a study of T cell repertoires in cytomegalovirus infection. For the study at large: Carrying CMV and the relevant HLA type showed in public TCR beta signatures.

MiXCR was run by TCRdb on the reads, yielding one entry per CDR3 protein. Here the sample spans 200,000 to 250,000 distinct CDR3 sequences, about 23% being singletons. Overall study findings and caveats: Individuals carrying CMV plus the relevant HLA were identified by cumulative frequency of public TCR beta families. Dominant in the ex vivo response were TCR beta clonotypes restricted by HLA-C and specific for CMV.

In the case of this clonotype: The antigen is unknown.

There are 13 residues in the CDR3. CDR1 and CDR2 (germline): SEHNR, FQNEAQ (reference sequence). V was trimmed by 5 bases and J by 1 base, leaving 8 bases between them. Sequencing was carried out using CD8+ T cells from PBMCs. The rearrangement joins TRBV7-9 to TRBJ2-5; D tentatively reads TRBD1 or TRBD2 (5 bases each). This clonotype originated in a human donor in good health (CMV status not recorded). Some clones in this sample may be carry-over from other donors' samples. The chain's CDR3 is CASSPGPQETQYF. The DNA of the CDR3 is TGTGCCAGCAGCCCGGGACCCCAAGAGACCCAGTACTTC.